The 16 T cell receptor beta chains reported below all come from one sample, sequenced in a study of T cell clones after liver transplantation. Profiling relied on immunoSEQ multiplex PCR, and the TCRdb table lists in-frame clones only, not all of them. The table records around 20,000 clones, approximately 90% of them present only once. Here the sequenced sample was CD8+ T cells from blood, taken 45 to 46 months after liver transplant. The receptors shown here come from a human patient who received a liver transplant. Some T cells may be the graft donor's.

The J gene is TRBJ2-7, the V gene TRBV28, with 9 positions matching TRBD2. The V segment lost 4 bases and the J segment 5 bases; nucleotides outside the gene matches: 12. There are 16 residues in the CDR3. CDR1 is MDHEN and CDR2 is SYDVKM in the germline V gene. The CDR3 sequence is CASSSPLAGLLHEQYF. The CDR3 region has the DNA TGTGCCAGCAGTTCCCCTCTAGCGGGGTTGCTCCACGAGCAGTACTTC. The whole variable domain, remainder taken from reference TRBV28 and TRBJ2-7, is DVKVTQSSRYLVKRTGEKVFLECVQDMDHENMFWYRQDPGLGLRLIYFSYDVKMKEKGDIPEGYSVSREKKERFSLILESASTNQTSMYLCASSSPLAGLLHEQYFGPGTRLTVT.

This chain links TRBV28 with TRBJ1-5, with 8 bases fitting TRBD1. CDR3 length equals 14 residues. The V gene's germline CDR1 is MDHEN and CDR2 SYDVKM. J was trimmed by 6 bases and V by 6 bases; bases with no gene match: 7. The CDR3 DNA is TGTGCCAGCAGGCCGGGACAGGTAATTCAGCCCCAGCATTTT. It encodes CASRPGQVIQPQHF.

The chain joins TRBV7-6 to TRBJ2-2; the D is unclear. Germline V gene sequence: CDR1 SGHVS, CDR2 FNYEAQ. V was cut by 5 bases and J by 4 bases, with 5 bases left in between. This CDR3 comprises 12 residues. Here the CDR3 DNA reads TGTGCCAGCAGCCCCCCCACCGGGGAGCTGTTTTTT. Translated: CASSPPTGELFF.

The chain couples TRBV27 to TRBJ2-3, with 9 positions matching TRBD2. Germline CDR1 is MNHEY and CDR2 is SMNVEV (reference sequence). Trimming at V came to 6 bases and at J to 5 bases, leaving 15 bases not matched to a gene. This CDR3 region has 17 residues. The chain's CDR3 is CASRPLVAGGPRDTQYF. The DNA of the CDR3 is TGTGCCAGCAGACCCTTAGTCGCGGGAGGGCCGAGAGATACGCAGTATTTT.

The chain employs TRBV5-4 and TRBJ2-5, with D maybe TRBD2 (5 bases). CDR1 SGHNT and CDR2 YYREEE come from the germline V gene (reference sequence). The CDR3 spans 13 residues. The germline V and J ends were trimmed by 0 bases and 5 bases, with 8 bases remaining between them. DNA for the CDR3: TGTGCCAGCAGCTTGGAGCCGGGGGAGACCCAGTACTTC. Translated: CASSLEPGETQYF.

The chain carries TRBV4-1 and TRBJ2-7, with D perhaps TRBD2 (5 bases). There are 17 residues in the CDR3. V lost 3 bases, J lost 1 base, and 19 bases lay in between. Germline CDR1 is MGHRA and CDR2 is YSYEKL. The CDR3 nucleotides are TGCGCCAGCAGCCATGACTCTTCCCGGACTTCGTCCTACGAGCAGTACTTC. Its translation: CASSHDSSRTSSYEQYF.

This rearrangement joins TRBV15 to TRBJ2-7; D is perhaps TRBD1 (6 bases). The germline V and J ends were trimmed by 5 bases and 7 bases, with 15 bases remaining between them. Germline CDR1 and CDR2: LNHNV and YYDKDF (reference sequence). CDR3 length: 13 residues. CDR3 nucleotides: TGTGCCACCAGCCAATCCGGGACACGGGAGCAGTACTTC. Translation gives CATSQSGTREQYF. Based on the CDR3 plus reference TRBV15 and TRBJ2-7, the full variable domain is DAMVIQNPRYQVTQFGKPVTLSCSQTLNHNVMYWYQQKSSQAPKLLFHYYDKDFNNEADTPDNFQSRRPNTSFCFLDIRSPGLGDTAMYLCATSQSGTREQYFGPGTRLTVT.

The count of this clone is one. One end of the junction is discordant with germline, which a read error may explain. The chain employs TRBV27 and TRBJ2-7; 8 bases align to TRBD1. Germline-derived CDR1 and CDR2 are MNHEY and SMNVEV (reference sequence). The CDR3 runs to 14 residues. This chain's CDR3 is CASSLATGGYEQYF. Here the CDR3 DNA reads TGTGCCAGTAGTTTAGCTACAGGGGGCTACGAGCAGTACTTC.

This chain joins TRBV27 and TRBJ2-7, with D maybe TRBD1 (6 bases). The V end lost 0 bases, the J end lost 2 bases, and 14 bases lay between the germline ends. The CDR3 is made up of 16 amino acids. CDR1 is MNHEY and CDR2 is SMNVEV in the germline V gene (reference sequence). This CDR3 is CASSLSVGTTAYEQYF. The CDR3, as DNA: TGTGCCAGCAGTTTATCGGTAGGGACAACCGCCTACGAGCAGTACTTC.

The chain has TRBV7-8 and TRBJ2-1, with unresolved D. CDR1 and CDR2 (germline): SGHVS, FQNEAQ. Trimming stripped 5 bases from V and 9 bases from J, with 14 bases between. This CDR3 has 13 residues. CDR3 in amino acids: CASSQPPRVEQFF. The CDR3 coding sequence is TGTGCCAGCAGCCAACCCCCCCGAGTTGAGCAGTTCTTC.

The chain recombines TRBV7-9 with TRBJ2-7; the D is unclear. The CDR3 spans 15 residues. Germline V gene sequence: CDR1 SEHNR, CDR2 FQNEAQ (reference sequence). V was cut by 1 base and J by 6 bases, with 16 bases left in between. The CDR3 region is CASSLEADLRTEQYF. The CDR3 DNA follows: TGTGCCAGCAGCTTAGAGGCGGATCTCCGGACCGAGCAGTACTTC.

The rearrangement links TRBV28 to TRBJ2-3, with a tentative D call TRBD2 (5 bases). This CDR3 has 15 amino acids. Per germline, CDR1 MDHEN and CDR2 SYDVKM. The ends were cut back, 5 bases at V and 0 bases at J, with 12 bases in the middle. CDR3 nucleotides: TGTGCCAGCAGTCCAAGCGGAACTAGCACAGATACGCAGTATTTT. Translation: CASSPSGTSTDTQYF.

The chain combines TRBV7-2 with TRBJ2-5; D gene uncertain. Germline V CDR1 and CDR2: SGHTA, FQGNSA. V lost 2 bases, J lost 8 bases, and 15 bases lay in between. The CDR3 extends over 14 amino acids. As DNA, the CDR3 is TGTGCCAGCAGCTTATTATCCGTACCCGGAACCCAGTACTTC. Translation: CASSLLSVPGTQYF.

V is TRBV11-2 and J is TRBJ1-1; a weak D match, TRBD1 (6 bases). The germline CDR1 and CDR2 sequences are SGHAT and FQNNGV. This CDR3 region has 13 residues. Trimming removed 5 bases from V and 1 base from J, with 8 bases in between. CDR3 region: CASSLGQNTEAFF. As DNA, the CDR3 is TGTGCCAGCAGCCTGGGACAGAACACTGAAGCTTTCTTT.

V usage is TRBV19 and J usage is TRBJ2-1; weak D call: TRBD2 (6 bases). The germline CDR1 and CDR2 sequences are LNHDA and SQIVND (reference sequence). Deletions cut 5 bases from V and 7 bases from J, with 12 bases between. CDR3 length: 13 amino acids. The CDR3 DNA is TGTGCCAGTAGTGCCGGGACTCTTAATGAGCAGTTCTTC. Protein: CASSAGTLNEQFF.

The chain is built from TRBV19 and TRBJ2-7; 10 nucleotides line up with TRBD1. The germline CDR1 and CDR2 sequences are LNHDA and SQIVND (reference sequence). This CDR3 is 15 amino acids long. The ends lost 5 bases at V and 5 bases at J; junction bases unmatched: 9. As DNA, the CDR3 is TGTGCCAGTAGTTACTCCCTGGGACAGGGGAACGAGCAGTACTTC. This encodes CASSYSLGQGNEQYF.